This T cell receptor (beta chain) was profiled in a study of cytomegalovirus exposure and HLA in healthy donors. About the research overall: Roughly 180 million T cells yielded roughly 120 million unique TCR beta sequences, as an earlier analysis found.

The PCR ran on 60 Vbeta and 13 Jbeta primers. Authors' analysis steps: It was a later analysis that counted roughly 79 million unique TCR beta chains, of which about 10 million were shared. Here immunoSEQ multiplex PCR was the method, and the copy in TCRdb shows in-frame clones only, minus some. From that table come the V and J calls and clone size; the DNA was used to work out D and trimming. The sample has roughly 130,000 clones, around 82% seen once. Looked up from germline, CDR1 is SQVTM and CDR2 is ANQGSEA. The CDR3 contains 16 residues. J lost 10 bases, V lost 4 bases, and 10 bases had no gene match. There are a few counts of this clone. Its antigen remains unknown. Regarding the study as a whole: Being productive about 90% or about 30% of the time was typical of most TCR beta V segments in an earlier analysis. A later analysis found that most CMV-associated TCR beta chains appeared HLA-restricted.

The sample consisted of PBMCs. The J gene is TRBJ2-6, the V gene TRBV29-1, with 13 bases matching TRBD2. The sequence came from a boy under 18 in good health and CMV-seronegative. The CDR3, as DNA: TGCAGCGTTGGAGGACTAGCGGGGGCTCCGATGAACGTCCTGACTTTC. Protein sequence: CSVGGLAGAPMNVLTF.